These T cell receptor beta chains were read from a single sample in a study of CD8+ T cells in alopecia areata. Profiled with immunoSEQ multiplex PCR; TCRdb holds only in-frame clones, not every one. The table has 200,000 to 250,000 clones, 64% seen once. The input for sequencing was CD4+ T cells sorted from blood, taken at week 4, from a patient treated with tofacitinib. These receptor sequences come from a human donor with alopecia areata. Both conserved end residues are part of each CDR3. The D gene is left open where the match is weak. Part of the rows lack a size; the others show once, few, many or a class for expanded clones.

J gene | clone size | D gene | V gene | CDR3 DNA | CDR3 protein
TRBJ1-6 | few | TRBD1 | TRBV25-1 | TGTGCCGGTGGGGGACAGGGTAATTCACCCCTCCACTTT | CAGGGQGNSPLHF
TRBJ2-7 | NA | NA | TRBV29-1 | TGCAGCGCCCTACAGGACACGAGCTACGAGCAGTACTTC | CSALQDTSYEQYF
TRBJ1-1 | NA | NA | TRBV30 | TGTGCCAGCAGGCTGAACACTGAAGCTTTCTTT | CASRLNTEAFF
TRBJ2-5 | few | TRBD1 | TRBV9 | TGTGCCAGCAGCGTAGGGACAGGGGTCCCAGAGACCCAGTACTTC | CASSVGTGVPETQYF
TRBJ2-4 | NA | TRBD1 | TRBV25-1 | TGTGCCAGCAGCGAGACAGGGGCCAAGGACATTCAGTACTTC | CASSETGAKDIQYF
TRBJ1-5 | NA | NA | TRBV4-1 | TGCGCCAGCAGCCAAGATAGCAGACAGCCCCAGCATTTT | CASSQDSRQPQHF
TRBJ2-5 | NA | NA | TRBV6-5 | TGTGCCAGCAGTTACCAAGCTGATTTGGGTGGGACCCAGTACTTC | CASSYQADLGGTQYF
TRBJ1-2 | NA | TRBD1 | TRBV5-4 | TGTGCCAGCAGCCCGGACAGGGGTTATGGCTACACCTTC | CASSPDRGYGYTF
TRBJ2-7 | NA | TRBD1 | TRBV30 | TGTGCCTGGTCCAGGGACAGATCCTACGAGCAGTACTTC | CAWSRDRSYEQYF
TRBJ1-2 | NA | NA | TRBV29-1 | TGCAGCGTTGAAGAAAGATTAGCTAACTATGGCTACACCTTC | CSVEERLANYGYTF
TRBJ2-7 | NA | NA | TRBV10-3 | TGTGCCATCAGTGACCGAGTCTCCTGCGAGCAGTACTTC | CAISDRVSCEQYF
TRBJ1-5 | NA | TRBD1 | TRBV6-6 | TGTGCCAGCACCGCGACAGGGGGCAATCAGCCCCAGCATTTT | CASTATGGNQPQHF
TRBJ2-7 | NA | NA | TRBV30 | TGTGCCTGGAGTGCAAGTCCCGAGCAGTACTTC | CAWSASPEQYF
TRBJ1-6 | NA | NA | TRBV6-6 | TGTGCCAGCAAAATAACCCCTGACATCGGGCGTCCACCCCTCCACTTT | CASKITPDIGRPPLHF
TRBJ2-3 | NA | NA | TRBV14 | TGTGCCAGCAGCCAGTCCGGCAGGGGAGGATTTGGTACGCAGTATTTT | CASSQSGRGGFGTQYF
TRBJ2-3 | NA | NA | TRBV7-9 | TGTGCCAGCAGCGCACCCCACGGGATGTCGGATACGCAGTATTTT | CASSAPHGMSDTQYF
TRBJ1-1 | NA | NA | TRBV4-2 | TGTGCCAGCAGCCAAGGAATGAACACTGAAGCTTTCTTT | CASSQGMNTEAFF
TRBJ1-1 | NA | NA | TRBV29-1 | TGCAGCGTTGGCGGGCAGCTAACTGAAGCTTTCTTT | CSVGGQLTEAFF
TRBJ1-6 | NA | TRBD1 | TRBV7-9 | TGTGCCAGCACCTCCGGGACAGCCAGTTCACCCCTCCACTTT | CASTSGTASSPLHF
TRBJ1-2 | NA | NA | TRBV9 | TGTGCCAGCAGCGGGTGGGGGGCCGGGGGTAACTATGGCTACACCTTC | CASSGWGAGGNYGYTF
TRBJ2-4 | NA | NA | TRBV29-1 | TGCAGCCCACGATGGGGGAATCTTACGGGAAACATTCAGTACTTC | CSPRWGNLTGNIQYF
TRBJ1-2 | NA | NA | TRBV5-1 | TGCGCCAGCAGCTTGGGCTATGGCTACACCTTC | CASSLGYGYTF
TRBJ2-1 | NA | TRBD1 | TRBV27 | TGTGCCAGCAGTTACCTACAGGGGAACAATGAGCAGTTCTTC | CASSYLQGNNEQFF